This T cell receptor beta chain is drawn from a study of cytomegalovirus exposure and HLA in healthy donors. General study points: The authors reported that TCR beta sequences could predict HLA-A and HLA-B alleles. These predictions were accurate for most subjects in the first cohort. By HLA locus, TCR association rates varied in a later analysis, with DRB1 showing the most and HLA-C the fewest. 87-base-pair reads could not separate some V segments, including TRBV6-2 and TRBV6-3.

Trimming stripped 0 bases from V and 1 base from J, with 8 bases between. Germline V lookup: CDR1 SGHRS, CDR2 YFSETQ. The CDR3 contains 14 residues. In regard to this clone: Its antigen is still unknown.

Primers included in the PCR were 60 Vbeta and 13 Jbeta primers. Method: immunoSEQ multiplex PCR; TCRdb's copy keeps in-frame clones and lacks some. The sample shows tens of thousands of clones, around 81% of them seen only once. Sequencing input: PBMCs. The sequence came from a male donor in good health and CMV-seronegative. The chain joins TRBV5-1 to TRBJ2-7, with D maybe TRBD1 (5 bases). The CDR3 region has the DNA TGCGCCAGCAGCTTGGGCAGGGCATCCTACGAGCAGTACTTC. It is translated as CASSLGRASYEQYF.